In this sample, the clone carrying this T cell receptor beta chain turned up a few times. Its antigen remains unidentified. Other DNA sequences in the sample encode the same CDR3. The germline V and J ends were trimmed by 7 bases and 0 bases, with 2 bases remaining between them. Germline loops: CDR1 SQVTM, CDR2 ANQGSEA. This CDR3 comprises 10 residues. The sample originates from a study of beta chain features in type 1 diabetes. Expressed TCRB transcripts were sequenced because the isolated RNA had all been reverse transcribed beforehand. Generated by immunoSEQ multiplex PCR, the TCRdb table keeps only in-frame clones and is missing some. The sample consists of some 900,000 clones, 15% to 20% of them appearing once. General study results and limits: Because the template was cDNA, high-expressing cells might be over-represented. A closer apparent resemblance between naive, central memory and Treg TCRB repertoires was seen in patients than in healthy donors. Researchers report that Type 1 diabetes patients had moderately but significantly shorter TCRB CDR3s across all four CD4+ subsets.

This clonotype was sampled from a young woman in good health. The sample comprised naive CD4+ T cells from blood. V and J are TRBV29-1 and TRBJ2-3, with D hard to call. CDR3 region: CSASTDTQYF. CDR3 coding DNA: TGCAGCGCAAGCACAGATACGCAGTATTTT.